This TCR beta chain was recovered during a study of beta chain features in type 1 diabetes. Overall study results and limits: TCRB CDR3s from Type 1 diabetes patients were moderately but significantly shorter in all four CD4+ subsets.

Sequenced material consisted of expressed TCRB transcripts (all of the isolated RNA was reverse transcribed). Profiled with immunoSEQ multiplex PCR; TCRdb holds only in-frame clones, not every one. This sample has 95,000 to 110,000 clones, with about 26% found just once. V lost 7 bases and J lost 4, with 14 bases in between. The CDR3 totals 14 residues. Germline-derived CDR1 and CDR2 are MNHNY and SVGAGI (reference sequence). With respect to this clone: Antigen unknown.

The sample taken for sequencing was central memory CD4+ T cells from blood. This rearrangement joins TRBV6-6 to TRBJ2-1; no clear D gene. The sequence derives from a woman in her late teens or twenties with type 1 diabetes. The CDR3 region is CASTRGLIYNEQFF. In DNA, the CDR3 is TGTGCCAGCACCAGAGGCCTCATATACAATGAGCAGTTCTTC.